These T cell receptor beta chains were read from a single sample in a study of shared clonotypes between healthy human individuals. Repertoires were generated with immunoSEQ multiplex PCR, while TCRdb's copy carries only in-frame clones and drops some. The data show about 2.3 million clones, approximately 90% seen once. Source material: naive CD4+ T cells from PBMCs. Receptors originate from a man in his late teens or twenties in good health. Some clones in this sample may be carry-over from other donors' samples. Both conserved end residues are part of each CDR3. The D gene is left open where the match is weak. The size field is filled for only some rows; it gives once, few, many or a size class.

TGTGCGACCAAGGATTGGGGGGAGGGGTCAAATCAGCCCCAGCATTTT	CATKDWGEGSNQPQHF	.	.	TRBV7-6	TRBJ1-5
TGTGCCAGCAGCCCCCGGGGAGCGGGAGTATTTAATGAGCAGTTCTTC	CASSPRGAGVFNEQFF	TRBD2	.	TRBV7-3	TRBJ2-1
TGTGCCAGCAGTTCCCCCGTGGCCTCTAATGAAAAACTGTTTTTT	CASSSPVASNEKLFF	.	.	TRBV28	TRBJ1-4
TGTGCCATCAGTGAACGGACAGGGGTTCCCGAGCAGTACTTC	CAISERTGVPEQYF	TRBD1	.	TRBV10-3	TRBJ2-7
TGTGCCTGGAGTATAGGGACAGCTAATCAGCCCCAGCATTTT	CAWSIGTANQPQHF	TRBD1	.	TRBV30	TRBJ1-5
TGTGCCAGCCTCCGACGGGCTAGCGGTTACAATGAGCAGTTCTTC	CASLRRASGYNEQFF	TRBD2	.	TRBV28	TRBJ2-1
TGTGCCATCAGTGACTCTAGTCGTCTGGGACAGACAAGTAGGGAGCAGTACTTC	CAISDSSRLGQTSREQYF	TRBD1	.	TRBV10-3	TRBJ2-7
TGTGCCAGCAACGGGAGGTCCTACAATGAGCAGTTCTTC	CASNGRSYNEQFF	TRBD2	.	TRBV5-6	TRBJ2-1
TGTGCCAGCAGCTTTATGCAGCAACCCAAAGAGACCCAGTACTTC	CASSFMQQPKETQYF	.	.	TRBV11-1	TRBJ2-5
TGCGCCAGCAGCCGGGACAGGGGGCTCAATGAGCAGTTCTTC	CASSRDRGLNEQFF	TRBD1	.	TRBV10-1	TRBJ2-1
TGTGCCAGCTCACCACCGGACAGGGGAAACACCGGGGAGCTGTTTTTT	CASSPPDRGNTGELFF	TRBD1	.	TRBV18	TRBJ2-2
TGTGCCAGCAGCGTAGGGGGAACAGGGTTCATTGAAAAACTGTTTTTT	CASSVGGTGFIEKLFF	.	.	TRBV9	TRBJ1-4
TGTGCCAGCAGCAGGGTTCTGAACACTGAAGCTTTCTTT	CASSRVLNTEAFF	.	.	TRBV27	TRBJ1-1
TGTGCCAGCAGTTCGGGACAGGGATACACCATATATTTT	CASSSGQGYTIYF	TRBD1	.	TRBV6-5	TRBJ1-3
TGTGCCAGCAGCGATCGGGGGGGGACTGAAGCTTTCTTT	CASSDRGGTEAFF	.	.	TRBV2	TRBJ1-1
TGTGCCAGCGTGCGGGGGGGCCAATATAGCAATCAGCCCCAGCATTTT	CASVRGGQYSNQPQHF	.	.	TRBV28	TRBJ1-5
TGTGCCACCACAGCGGAAATAATCACAGATACGCAGTATTTT	CATTAEIITDTQYF	.	once	TRBV2	TRBJ2-3
TGTGCCAGCATGGGGACTAGAACTTCGGAGACCCAGTACTTC	CASMGTRTSETQYF	TRBD2	.	TRBV6-5	TRBJ2-5
TGTGCCATCAGTGTCACTAAAGGCACAGATACGCAGTATTTT	CAISVTKGTDTQYF	.	.	TRBV10-3	TRBJ2-3
TGTGCCAGCCAAGACAGGGCGAATCAGCCCCAGCATTTT	CASQDRANQPQHF	TRBD1	.	TRBV2	TRBJ1-5
TGTGCCAGCAGCCGGGACAGGGACGGCTACACCTTC	CASSRDRDGYTF	TRBD1	.	TRBV6-5	TRBJ1-2
TGTGCCAGCAGTTTAGGTGGTGCAACTAATGAAAAACTGTTTTTT	CASSLGGATNEKLFF	.	.	TRBV28	TRBJ1-4
TGTGCCAGCTCACCTAATACCGGGACTGCCTCGTTCGGGGAGCTGTTTTTT	CASSPNTGTASFGELFF	.	.	TRBV18	TRBJ2-2
TGTGCCATCAGCAGGGGGCTGGACACTGAAGCTTTCTTT	CAISRGLDTEAFF	TRBD1	once	TRBV10-3	TRBJ1-1
TGTGCCAGCAGCTTAGGTCCTAGCGGGAGCGGGGAGCTGTTTTTT	CASSLGPSGSGELFF	TRBD2	.	TRBV7-9	TRBJ2-2
TGTGCCAGTAGCTGGGGACGGGAGTTGGCCACCGGGGAGCTGTTTTTT	CASSWGRELATGELFF	.	.	TRBV19	TRBJ2-2
TGTGCCAGCAGCTTGGGCCTGGATGGCTACACCTTC	CASSLGLDGYTF	.	.	TRBV7-9	TRBJ1-2
TGCAGCGTTATGCCCGTTTTCGGAAACACCATATATTTT	CSVMPVFGNTIYF	.	.	TRBV29-1	TRBJ1-3
TGCGCCAGCAGCTTCACTCCTACTACCGGAACCTACGAGCAGTACTTC	CASSFTPTTGTYEQYF	.	.	TRBV5-1	TRBJ2-7